The clone carrying this TCR beta chain was observed many times. Its antigen is not identified. The CDR3 consists of 16 residues. Germline assignment: CDR1 LNHNV and CDR2 YYDKDF (reference sequence). V lost 1 base, J lost 4 bases, and 16 bases lay in between. The data belong to a study of beta chain features in type 1 diabetes. Points from the study as a whole: All four CD4+ subsets from Type 1 diabetes patients carried moderately but significantly shorter TCRB CDR3s.

The authors reverse transcribed all of the isolated RNA, so sequencing captured expressed TCRB transcripts. TCRdb keeps only in-frame clones here, not all; method: immunoSEQ multiplex PCR. The repertoire holds a few hundred thousand clones, with 8% to 10% as singletons. The receptor was derived from a man under 40 with type 1 diabetes. Sequences were obtained from central memory CD4+ T cells from blood. This sequence joins TRBV15 and TRBJ1-2, with no clear D. CDR3 protein: CATSRGGGLSFYGYTF. The CDR3, as DNA: TGTGCCACCAGCAGAGGTGGCGGACTGAGCTTCTATGGCTACACCTTC.